This TCR beta chain came from a study of radiotherapy plus CTLA-4 blockade in lung cancer. Study context: Among enrolled patients, less than 20% responded and about 30% achieved disease control.

Focal radiation plus CTLA-4 blockade with ipilimumab was administered to patients who had chemo-refractory metastatic non-small-cell lung cancer. The protocol was immunoSEQ multiplex PCR, while the TCRdb copy is restricted to in-frame clones and leaves out a portion. The table includes 45,000 or so clones, roughly four fifths detected once. Trimming left V 0 bases short and J 4 bases short, with 18 bases between. This CDR3 comprises 17 residues. Germline V gives CDR1 MRHNA, CDR2 SNTAGT. A word on this clone: The antigen is not known.

Findings of the study overall: Blood TCR clones of tumor origin expanded after radiotherapy plus ipilimumab. Response was reportedly best predicted by early blood T cell clone dynamics, with interferon-beta.

The rearrangement links TRBV6-4 to TRBJ1-1; a weak D match, TRBD1 (6 bases). This TCR was recovered from a human donor with non-small cell lung cancer who had stable disease on radiotherapy plus ipilimumab. Sequences were derived from peripheral blood, sampled from a patient treated with radiotherapy plus ipilimumab. The CDR3 is CASSDSYDPRGSTEAFF. CDR3 sequence (DNA): TGTGCCAGCAGTGACTCGTACGATCCCAGGGGTAGCACTGAAGCTTTCTTT.